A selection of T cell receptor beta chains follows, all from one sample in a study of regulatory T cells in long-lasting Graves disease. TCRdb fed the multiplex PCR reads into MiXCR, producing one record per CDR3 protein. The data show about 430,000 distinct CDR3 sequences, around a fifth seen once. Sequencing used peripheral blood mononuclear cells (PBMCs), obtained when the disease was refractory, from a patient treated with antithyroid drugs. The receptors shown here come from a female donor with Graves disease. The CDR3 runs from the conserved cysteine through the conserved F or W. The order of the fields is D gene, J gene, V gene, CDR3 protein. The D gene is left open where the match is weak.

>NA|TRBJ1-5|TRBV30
CAWTPGEGQPQHF
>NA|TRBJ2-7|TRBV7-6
CASSLAGGFDEQYF
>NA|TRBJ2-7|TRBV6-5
CASSSYQGSYEQYF
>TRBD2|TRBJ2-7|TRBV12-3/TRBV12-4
CASSLRASGRYEQYF
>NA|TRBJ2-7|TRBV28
CASSPGVKYYEQYF
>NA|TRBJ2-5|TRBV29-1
CSVVFDLPAQETQYF
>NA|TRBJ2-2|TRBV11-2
CASSTGQFFNTGELFF
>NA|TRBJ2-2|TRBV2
CASSDLRGYGELFF
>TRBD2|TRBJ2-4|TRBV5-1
CASSLGASGKNIQYF
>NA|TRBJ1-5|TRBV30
CAWSSPGGYSNQPQHF
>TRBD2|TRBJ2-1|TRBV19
CASSILSGSWYNEQFF
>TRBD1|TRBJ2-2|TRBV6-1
CASSPKPGTGGTGELFF
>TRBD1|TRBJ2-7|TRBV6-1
CASIGQGRTYEQYF
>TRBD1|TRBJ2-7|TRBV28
CASSLTGTGGVYEQYF
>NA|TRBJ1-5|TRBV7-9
CASSNDRQVLDQPQHF
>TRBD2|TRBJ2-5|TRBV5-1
CASSSIAGVQETQYF
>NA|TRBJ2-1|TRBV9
CASSVGGAPSSYNEQFF
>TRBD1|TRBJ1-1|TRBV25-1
CASSDRDRQNTEAFF
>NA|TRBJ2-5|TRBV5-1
CASSSAPGEWETQYF
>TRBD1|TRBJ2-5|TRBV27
CASSQDRDLTQYF
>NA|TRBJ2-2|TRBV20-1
CSALAPFGTTNTGELFF
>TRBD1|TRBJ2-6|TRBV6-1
CASAPDRGNSGANVLTF
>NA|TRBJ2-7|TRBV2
CASSGGWTAYEQYF
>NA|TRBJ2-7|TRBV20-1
CSARWRSNYEQYF
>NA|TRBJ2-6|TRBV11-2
CASSWGSSGANVLTF
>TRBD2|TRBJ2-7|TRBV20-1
CSASPGGDEQYF
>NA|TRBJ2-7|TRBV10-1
CASSEGRRDYEQYF
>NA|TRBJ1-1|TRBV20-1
CSARDGSVNTEAFF
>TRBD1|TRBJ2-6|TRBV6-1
CASDPGQGAAGANVLTF
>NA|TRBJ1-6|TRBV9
CASSPEGRSFEALHF
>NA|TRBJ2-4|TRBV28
CASREGAAKNIQYF
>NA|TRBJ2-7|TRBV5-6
CASSFRGTKRSPSYEQYF
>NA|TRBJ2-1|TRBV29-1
CSVEWMSSYNEQFF
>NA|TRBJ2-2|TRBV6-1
CASRWGSGELFF
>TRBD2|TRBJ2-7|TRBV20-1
CSAPSGLAGFAYEQYF
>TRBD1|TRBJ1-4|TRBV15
CATSRPGQFNEKLFF
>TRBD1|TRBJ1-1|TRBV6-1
CASSRHGTGSEAFF